The next 27 T cell receptor beta chains were all read from a single sample in a study of pediatric ulcerative colitis. One to two pinch biopsies were taken from the rectum during colonoscopy. TCRdb's copy holds only in-frame clones and misses some; the assay was immunoSEQ multiplex PCR. This table holds 18,000 or so clones, approximately 73% found once. The sample taken for sequencing was gut tissue. These receptors were collected from a boy aged 5-17 years with moderate ulcerative colitis.

The chain is built from TRBV6-1 and TRBJ1-5; D gene uncertain. CDR3 length: 13 residues. Trimming cost V 2 bases and J 5 bases, with 7 bases left between them. CDR1 and CDR2 (germline): MNHNS, SASEGT. The DNA for the CDR3 is TGTGCCAGCAGTGAATCGGGCGATCAGCCCCAGCATTTT. This codes for CASSESGDQPQHF.

The V gene is TRBV7-9, the J gene TRBJ1-1; D perhaps matches TRBD1 (6 bases). V dropped 2 bases and J dropped 9 bases, with 13 bases sitting between them. The CDR3 contains 13 residues. The germline CDR1 and CDR2 sequences are SEHNR and FQNEAQ (reference sequence). The CDR3 protein is CASSLNRGAKAFF. CDR3 DNA: TGTGCCAGCAGCTTAAATCGGGGGGCGAAAGCTTTCTTT.

The chain links TRBV18 to TRBJ1-2; 11 nucleotides line up with TRBD1. Trimming cost V 1 base and J 7 bases; bases outside gene matches: 2. The length of the CDR3 is 14 residues. Germline-derived CDR1 and CDR2 are KGHSH and LQKENI. CDR3 DNA sequence: TGTGCCAGCTCACCACGAGGACAGGGGGCTGGCTACACCTTC. Encoded protein: CASSPRGQGAGYTF.

V usage is TRBV5-1 and J usage is TRBJ1-5; TRBD1 is a possible D gene (5 bases). This CDR3 contains 13 residues. Trimming removed 4 bases from V and 7 bases from J, with 12 bases in between. Germline lookup yields CDR1 SGHRS and CDR2 YFSETQ. The DNA of the CDR3 is TGCGCCAGCAGCCCCACGACAGACCAGCCCCAGCATTTT. It encodes CASSPTTDQPQHF.

The chain recombines TRBV13 with TRBJ2-5; D assignment may be TRBD1 or TRBD2 (5 bases each). V dropped 4 bases and J dropped 4 bases, with 16 bases sitting between them. This CDR3 region has 15 residues. Germline loops: CDR1 PRHDT, CDR2 FYEKMQ (reference sequence). As DNA, the CDR3 is TGTGCCAGCAGCTCCAGGGAGATCGCCTCAGAGACCCAGTACTTC. This sequence encodes CASSSREIASETQYF.

In this sample, this clone turned up a few times. The V gene is TRBV9, the J gene TRBJ2-3; 7 bases align to TRBD1. Trimming took 0 bases from V and 5 from J; bases not matched to a gene: 6. The CDR3 loop spans 15 amino acids. The germline V gene has CDR1 SGDLS and CDR2 YYNGEE. In DNA form, the CDR3 reads TGTGCCAGCAGCGTAGAAGGGACAGATGGAGATACGCAGTATTTT. Translated, it gives CASSVEGTDGDTQYF. Based on the CDR3 plus reference TRBV9 and TRBJ2-3, the full variable domain is DSGVTQTPKHLITATGQRVTLRCSPRSGDLSVYWYQQSLDQGLQFLIQYYNGEERAKGNILERFSAQQFPDLHSELNLSSLELGDSALYFCASSVEGTDGDTQYFGPGTRLTVL.

V is TRBV27 and J is TRBJ1-2, with D possibly matching TRBD1 (5 bases). The CDR3 extends over 14 amino acids. V shed 5 bases and J shed 8 bases, with 18 bases lying between them. In germline, CDR1 is MNHEY, CDR2 SMNVEV (reference sequence). The DNA of the CDR3 is TGTGCCAGCAGTCAATTCCAGGGTTTTGAGGGCTACACCTTC. Translated, it gives CASSQFQGFEGYTF.

The V and J genes are TRBV11-2 and TRBJ2-1; TRBD2 matches at 10 bases. Trimming took 3 bases from V and 2 from J; bases not matched to a gene: 7. The CDR3 runs 17 residues. The V gene's germline CDR1 is SGHAT and CDR2 FQNNGV. The CDR3 bases are TGTGCCAGCAGCTTTAATAGCGGGAGGTCCCCCTACAATGAGCAGTTCTTC. Translation: CASSFNSGRSPYNEQFF. Full variable domain (remainder filled in from reference TRBV11-2 and TRBJ2-1): EAGVAQSPRYKIIEKRQSVAFWCNPISGHATLYWYQQILGQGPKLLIQFQNNGVVDDSQLPKDRFSAERLKGVDSTLKIQPAKLEDSAVYLCASSFNSGRSPYNEQFFGPGTRLTVL.

The chain joins TRBV7-7 to TRBJ1-4, with 10 bases matching TRBD1. Germline V lookup: CDR1 SSHAT, CDR2 FNYEAQ (reference sequence). The CDR3 has 15 amino acids. V lost 5 bases to trimming and J lost 5 bases; unmatched junction nucleotides: 5. CDR3 amino acids: CASSQTGQGNEKLFF. For the CDR3, the DNA is TGTGCCAGCAGCCAGACGGGACAGGGGAATGAAAAACTGTTTTTT.

The V gene is TRBV5-1, the J gene TRBJ2-2; maybe TRBD1 (7 bases). There are 16 residues in the CDR3. Germline CDR1 and CDR2: SGHRS and YFSETQ. V lost 4 bases, J lost 2 bases, and 15 bases lay in between. The CDR3 DNA is TGCGCCAGCAGCCCTCAACAGGGGACTAACACCGGGGAGCTGTTTTTT. This translates into CASSPQQGTNTGELFF.

This chain connects TRBV4-1 to TRBJ1-4; 7 bases are shared with TRBD1. This CDR3 comprises 15 residues. The V gene end was trimmed by 1 base and the J gene end by 6 bases; junction bases not matched to a gene: 5. Germline lookup yields CDR1 MGHRA and CDR2 YSYEKL. In DNA, the CDR3 is TGCGCCAGCAGCCAAGCCGGGACAGCCGATGAAAAACTGTTTTTT. Translating gives CASSQAGTADEKLFF.

The chain recombines TRBV30 with TRBJ2-2; 8 positions match TRBD1. J was trimmed by 4 bases and V by 5 bases; bases with no gene match: 12. Germline-derived CDR1 and CDR2 are GTSNPN and SVGIG (reference sequence). CDR3 size: 16 residues. The chain's CDR3 is CAWDPRTGSFTGELFF. The CDR3 DNA reads TGTGCCTGGGACCCTAGGACAGGGTCCTTCACCGGGGAGCTGTTTTTT.

This clone has a single count. The chain recombines TRBV29-1 with TRBJ2-1; D not certain. V dropped 2 bases and J dropped 4 bases, with 12 bases sitting between them. From germline, CDR1 is SQVTM and CDR2 ANQGSEA. The CDR3 contains 14 residues. The CDR3 here is CSVERDKRYNEQFF. In nucleotides, the CDR3 is TGCAGCGTTGAAAGAGACAAACGTTACAATGAGCAGTTCTTC.

The V and J genes are TRBV27 and TRBJ2-4; a weak D match, TRBD1 (5 bases). This CDR3 has 16 amino acids. CDR1 and CDR2 (germline): MNHEY, SMNVEV (reference sequence). Trimming stripped 5 bases from V and 0 bases from J, with 14 bases between. The CDR3 protein is CASSTMDTLAKNIQYF. The DNA for the CDR3 is TGTGCCAGCAGTACTATGGACACTTTAGCCAAAAACATTCAGTACTTC.

This clone was detected a few times. The chain combines TRBV19 with TRBJ2-7; tentatively, D is TRBD1 (5 bases). The length of the CDR3 is 12 residues. Per the germline V gene, CDR1 is LNHDA and CDR2 is SQIVND (reference sequence). The V and J ends lost 7 bases and 3 bases respectively, with 10 bases between them. For the CDR3, the DNA is TGTGCCAGTAAGGGCAGGGACTACGAGCAGTACTTC. Amino acid sequence: CASKGRDYEQYF.

This chain links TRBV5-1 with TRBJ2-7; D possibly corresponds to TRBD1 (6 bases). Germline CDR1 reads SGHRS; CDR2 reads YFSETQ. Trimming pared 5 bases from V and 0 bases from J, leaving 12 bases between. The length of the CDR3 is 14 residues. The CDR3 sequence is CASRIQGSSYEQYF. CDR3 nucleotide sequence: TGCGCCAGCAGAATACAGGGAAGCTCCTACGAGCAGTACTTC.

The V gene is TRBV6-4, the J gene TRBJ2-3; TRBD2 aligns across 16 bases. Trimming cost V 2 bases and J 4 bases; bases outside gene matches: 0. Per germline, CDR1 MRHNA and CDR2 SNTAGT. This CDR3 comprises 16 residues. The DNA for the CDR3 is TGTGCCAGCAGTGACGGGACTAGCGGGGGGGCAGATACGCAGTATTTT. Amino acid sequence: CASSDGTSGGADTQYF.

The chain carries TRBV5-1 and TRBJ1-4; 8 bases align to TRBD1. The CDR3 has 15 amino acids. Looked up from germline, CDR1 is SGHRS and CDR2 is YFSETQ. V shed 1 base and J 7 bases; nucleotides not matched to a gene: 6. This CDR3 reads CASSLRTGSGEKLFF. The CDR3 DNA sequence: TGCGCCAGCAGCTTGCGGACAGGGAGTGGTGAAAAACTGTTTTTT.

V gene TRBV4-2 combines with J gene TRBJ2-7; TRBD1 agrees at 8 bases. This CDR3 contains 14 residues. Germline assignment: CDR1 LGHNA and CDR2 YNFKEQ. Trimming cost V 2 bases and J 5 bases; bases outside gene matches: 5. CDR3 in DNA: TGTGCCAGCAGCCAAAACAGGGGGAAAGACGAGCAGTACTTC. It specifies CASSQNRGKDEQYF.

J is TRBJ2-4 and V is TRBV28, with 7 bases aligning to TRBD2. Losses at the gene ends were 3 bases for V and 0 bases for J; bases not matched to a gene: 5. The CDR3 is 16 residues long. The germline V gene encodes CDR1 MDHEN and CDR2 SYDVKM. The CDR3 DNA follows: TGTGCCAGCAGTTTGGGAGGGCTTGGAGCCAAAAACATTCAGTACTTC. It yields the protein CASSLGGLGAKNIQYF.

This clone was seen just once. The chain carries TRBV20-1 and TRBJ2-5; no clear D gene. The V gene's germline CDR1 is DFQATT and CDR2 SNEGSKA (reference sequence). This CDR3 is 11 amino acids long. V was shortened by 5 bases and J by 5 bases, with 9 bases between the two germline ends. CDR3 sequence (DNA): TGCAGTGCTCTGAAGGTGGAGACCCAGTACTTC. Its translation: CSALKVETQYF.

V gene TRBV15 combines with J gene TRBJ1-1; no reliable D call. The CDR3 covers 13 residues. The V and J ends lost 1 base and 3 bases respectively, with 6 bases between them. CDR1 is LNHNV and CDR2 is YYDKDF in the germline V gene (reference sequence). CDR3 nucleotide sequence: TGTGCCACCAGCAGAGGTGAGCACACTGAAGCTTTCTTT. This gives the protein CATSRGEHTEAFF.

J is TRBJ1-5 and V is TRBV5-1, with D unresolved. With 0 bases removed from V and 4 bases from J, the gap between germline ends came to 5 bases. CDR3 length: 13 residues. CDR1 and CDR2 (germline): SGHRS, YFSETQ. The CDR3 DNA sequence: TGCGCCAGCAGCTTGGATCCTAATCAGCCCCAGCATTTT. Translated: CASSLDPNQPQHF. Full variable domain (missing parts from reference TRBV5-1 and TRBJ1-5): KAGVTQTPRYLIKTRGQQVTLSCSPISGHRSVSWYQQTPGQGLQFLFEYFSETQRNKGNFPGRFSGRQFSNSRSEMNVSTLELGDSALYLCASSLDPNQPQHFGDGTRLSIL.

The V call is TRBV5-1, the J call TRBJ2-7; D perhaps matches TRBD1 (8 bases). The CDR3 is 14 residues long. Germline CDR1 and CDR2: SGHRS and YFSETQ. The V gene lost 3 bases and the J gene lost 3 bases, with 13 bases spanning the gap. The CDR3 DNA reads as TGCGCCAGCAGCTGGGGGGGACAGGTCTACGAGCAGTACTTC. Protein: CASSWGGQVYEQYF.

The chain couples TRBV9 to TRBJ2-3; 10 bases line up with TRBD1. Germline values: CDR1 SGDLS, CDR2 YYNGEE. CDR3 length equals 19 residues. The V gene end was trimmed by 1 base and the J gene end by 2 bases; junction bases not matched to a gene: 13. The CDR3 loop is CASSVPQLPTGGNTDTQYF. In DNA, the CDR3 is TGTGCCAGCAGCGTACCCCAGTTACCGACAGGGGGCAACACAGATACGCAGTATTTT. Full variable domain (outside the CDR3, taken from reference TRBV9 and TRBJ2-3): DSGVTQTPKHLITATGQRVTLRCSPRSGDLSVYWYQQSLDQGLQFLIQYYNGEERAKGNILERFSAQQFPDLHSELNLSSLELGDSALYFCASSVPQLPTGGNTDTQYFGPGTRLTVL.

The chain has TRBV5-1 and TRBJ1-2; the D gene is possibly TRBD1 (6 bases). CDR1 SGHRS and CDR2 YFSETQ come from the germline V gene. CDR3 size: 14 residues. Trimming took 0 bases from V and 3 from J, leaving 9 bases between them. For the CDR3, the DNA is TGCGCCAGCAGCTTGGGGACAGTTGACTATGGCTACACCTTC. Its protein product is CASSLGTVDYGYTF.

The V gene is TRBV9, the J gene TRBJ2-3, with 13 bases that match TRBD2. The CDR3 is 18 residues long. CDR1 and CDR2 (germline): SGDLS, YYNGEE. V dropped 5 bases and J dropped 1; count of bases not matched to a gene: 10. CDR3 sequence reads: CASSAWTSGSGGTDTQYF. CDR3 nucleotides: TGTGCCAGCAGTGCTTGGACTAGCGGGAGTGGCGGCACAGATACGCAGTATTTT.